These T cell receptor beta chains were read from a single sample in a study of blood T cell repertoires in COVID-19. TCRdb's copy holds only in-frame clones and misses some; the assay was immunoSEQ multiplex PCR. The sample carries roughly 290,000 clones, over 75% recorded once. Specimen: peripheral blood. Receptors originate from a human donor with COVID-19, enrolled during active disease. The donor label of this sample is uncertain. Each CDR3 is given with its conserved first and last residue.

V gene | CDR3 protein
TRBV28 | CASSLFPNGYTF
TRBV6-5 | CASRSGVGYTF
TRBV19 | CASSIGQPASEAFF
TRBV9 | CASSLFEGVRGDTQYF
TRBV6-4 | CASSVERGQPQHF
TRBV18 | CASSPPRGTSGSDEQFF
TRBV21-1 | CASSKRPGVGANVLTF
TRBV5-1 | CASSLAGGIRGNTIYF
TRBV5-6 | CASSLGTGTQYF
TRBV7-8 | CASSKQGGDGNQPQHF
TRBV27 | CASSFAGLLSPLHF
TRBV6-5 | CASSPGLNTGELFF
TRBV19 | CASSATGFKNTEAFF
TRBV6-5 | CASTSGINYGYTF
TRBV6-2/TRBV6-3 | CASSYPEDRDSPLHF
TRBV7-2 | CASRRPSSTSGANVLTF
TRBV28 | CASSLAGAGGSEQFF
TRBV5-1 | CASRALDTQYF
TRBV5-4 | CASSNRGSYEQYF
TRBV6-4 | CATALAGGAPDTQYF
TRBV19 | CASSAGTARGQPQHF
TRBV30 | CAWSVRLAGGGELFF
TRBV7-3 | CASSPGLAGETQYF
TRBV18 | CASSPASGRSSYNEQFF
TRBV27 | CASSSQGPYGYTF
TRBV7-3 | CASSLLAGVADEQFF
TRBV28 | CASSSETQYF
TRBV6-5 | CASSFGQATGNTIYF
TRBV5-4 | CASSLGHIEGNEQFF
TRBV5-5 | CASSLGGRGNQETQYF
TRBV28 | CASSSPSLGYTF
TRBV19 | CASRIGGQVYGYTF
TRBV9 | CASSAGLAAEGLPYNEQFF
TRBV7-8 | CASSPNRDREPYEQYF
TRBV4-2 | CASSQEFGLAGDNEQFF
TRBV28 | CASSLIGQGGNIQYF
TRBV7-2 | CASSLDRDLGATQYF
TRBV7-9 | CASSGDRASGNTIYF
TRBV28 | CASCAGGPFSTDTQYF
TRBV14 | CASSQDLKGTRIQETQYF
TRBV11-2 | CASSRLPGQGIYGYTF
TRBV7-2 | CASSLMTEAEAFF
TRBV6-5 | CATNLAGGPYEQYF
TRBV6-1 | CASTKGGVVETQYF
TRBV2 | CASRERGQGTEAFF
TRBV19 | CASSYIRREDGYTF
TRBV11-3 | CASSSKNTEAFF
TRBV28 | CASRVGALGEKLFF
TRBV19 | CASSIGTYYPYEQYF
TRBV20-1 | CSASGQGLYNEQFF
TRBV30 | CAFPREGSSYNEQFF
TRBV5-1 | CASRAGLAGPDTQYF
TRBV5-1 | CASSSLTGQSHTEAFF
TRBV10-3 | CAIRLSLEAEGAFF